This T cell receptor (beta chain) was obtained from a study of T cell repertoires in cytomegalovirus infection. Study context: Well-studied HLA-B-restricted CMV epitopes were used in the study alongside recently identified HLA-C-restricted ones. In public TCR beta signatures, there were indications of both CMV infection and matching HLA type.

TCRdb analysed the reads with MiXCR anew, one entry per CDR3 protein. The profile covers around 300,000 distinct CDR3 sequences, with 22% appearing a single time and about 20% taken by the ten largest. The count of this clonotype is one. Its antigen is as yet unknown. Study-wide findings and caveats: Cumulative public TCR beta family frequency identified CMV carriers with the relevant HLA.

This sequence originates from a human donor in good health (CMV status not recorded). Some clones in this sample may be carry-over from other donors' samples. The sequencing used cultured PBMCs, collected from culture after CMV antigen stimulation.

The CDR3 DNA is TGTGCCAGCAGCCGTACCGGGACAACCTACAATGAGCAGTTCTTC. This translates into CASSRTGTTYNEQFF. This chain uses TRBV11-2 with TRBJ2-1; D may be TRBD1 (6 bases). Germline CDR1 is SGHAT and CDR2 is FQNNGV. The CDR3 runs 15 residues. The V end lost 5 bases, the J end lost 2 bases, and 13 bases lay between the germline ends.